This is a list of T cell receptor beta chains from one sample in a study of identifying expanded T cells in peripheral blood. TCRdb's table, derived via immunoSEQ multiplex PCR, lists solely in-frame clones and lacks some. The top ten hold 15% to 20% of the sample, which has some 77,000 clones, approximately 90% seen once. The sequenced sample consisted of blood. These receptor sequences come from a person between 18 and 69 years old in good health. The CDR3 runs from the conserved cysteine through the conserved F or W. The size field is filled for only some rows; it gives once, few, many or a size class.

J gene: TRBJ2-7
clone size: .
V gene: TRBV6-6
CDR3 protein: CASRFGAITYEQYF

J gene: TRBJ2-7
clone size: .
V gene: TRBV10-3
CDR3 protein: CATRLAGPYEQYF

J gene: TRBJ2-1
clone size: .
V gene: TRBV28
CDR3 protein: CASSLRAGLAGSNEQFF

J gene: TRBJ2-7
clone size: .
V gene: TRBV4-3
CDR3 protein: CASSQARGSSYEQYF

J gene: TRBJ2-7
clone size: .
V gene: TRBV19
CDR3 protein: CASSLGVGYEQYF

J gene: TRBJ2-3
clone size: .
V gene: TRBV7-2
CDR3 protein: CASSLAGTGTQYF

J gene: TRBJ2-7
clone size: .
V gene: TRBV5-4
CDR3 protein: CASSLTSGASYEQYF

J gene: TRBJ1-1
clone size: .
V gene: TRBV6-1
CDR3 protein: CASKKNTEAFF

J gene: TRBJ1-1
clone size: .
V gene: TRBV5-4
CDR3 protein: CASSLREMNTEAFF

J gene: TRBJ1-2
clone size: .
V gene: TRBV7-2
CDR3 protein: CASSILYTPNYGYTF

J gene: TRBJ1-2
clone size: .
V gene: TRBV5-4
CDR3 protein: CASSLAPRAGDGYTF

J gene: TRBJ2-3
clone size: .
V gene: TRBV9
CDR3 protein: CASSVSGGGADTQYF

J gene: TRBJ2-2
clone size: .
V gene: TRBV5-4
CDR3 protein: CASEGYGELFF

J gene: TRBJ2-7
clone size: .
V gene: TRBV5-1
CDR3 protein: CASSPENRAQYYEQYF

J gene: TRBJ2-7
clone size: .
V gene: TRBV15
CDR3 protein: CATSRVTGQAYEQYF

J gene: TRBJ2-3
clone size: .
V gene: TRBV4-3
CDR3 protein: CASSRTSGGADTQYF

J gene: TRBJ2-2
clone size: once
V gene: TRBV6-6
CDR3 protein: CASSSEQGGLFF

J gene: TRBJ2-7
clone size: .
V gene: TRBV27
CDR3 protein: CASSSGQGYEQYF

J gene: TRBJ2-3
clone size: .
V gene: TRBV15
CDR3 protein: CATSRDKGASGVTQYF

J gene: TRBJ2-3
clone size: .
V gene: TRBV5-1
CDR3 protein: CASSPESGPDTQYF

J gene: TRBJ2-7
clone size: .
V gene: TRBV28
CDR3 protein: CASSPAASGNYEQYF

J gene: TRBJ1-1
clone size: .
V gene: TRBV6-5
CDR3 protein: CASSDPNTEAFF

J gene: TRBJ2-7
clone size: once
V gene: TRBV14
CDR3 protein: CASSHPPRGPGGEQYF

J gene: TRBJ1-2
clone size: .
V gene: TRBV19
CDR3 protein: CASSIDGRGGSYTF

J gene: TRBJ2-5
clone size: .
V gene: TRBV7-9
CDR3 protein: CASSLDWAGGTQYF

J gene: TRBJ1-2
clone size: .
V gene: TRBV6-5
CDR3 protein: CASSYSDRTGYGYTF

J gene: TRBJ2-2
clone size: .
V gene: TRBV5-4
CDR3 protein: CASSLEGRANTGELFF

J gene: TRBJ1-3
clone size: .
V gene: TRBV6-5
CDR3 protein: CASSLIGTGNTIYF

J gene: TRBJ2-1
clone size: .
V gene: TRBV5-1
CDR3 protein: CASSLVPSGKNEQFF

J gene: TRBJ2-5
clone size: .
V gene: TRBV19
CDR3 protein: CASSSPRTQYF

J gene: TRBJ2-7
clone size: .
V gene: TRBV19
CDR3 protein: CASSIATGFSYEQYF

J gene: TRBJ2-2
clone size: .
V gene: TRBV9
CDR3 protein: CASSVDEGEGIAGELFF

J gene: TRBJ1-1
clone size: .
V gene: TRBV30
CDR3 protein: CAWSDPRTDRLGTEAFF

J gene: TRBJ2-3
clone size: .
V gene: TRBV28
CDR3 protein: CASSSLQGTLLTDTQYF

J gene: TRBJ2-1
clone size: .
V gene: TRBV11-1
CDR3 protein: CASSLILADNEQFF

J gene: TRBJ2-3
clone size: .
V gene: TRBV25-1
CDR3 protein: CASSEPGTRTDTQYF

J gene: TRBJ1-2
clone size: many
V gene: TRBV2
CDR3 protein: CASSADTYGYTF

J gene: TRBJ2-3
clone size: .
V gene: TRBV27
CDR3 protein: CASSLMGQGKTDTQYF

J gene: TRBJ1-4
clone size: .
V gene: TRBV2
CDR3 protein: CASMAAVNEKLFF

J gene: TRBJ1-6
clone size: .
V gene: TRBV19
CDR3 protein: CATHRVDNSYNSPLHF

J gene: TRBJ1-3
clone size: .
V gene: TRBV7-2
CDR3 protein: CASRGGFLSGNTIYF

J gene: TRBJ1-1
clone size: .
V gene: TRBV7-2
CDR3 protein: CASSLFRGLNTEAFF

J gene: TRBJ2-3
clone size: .
V gene: TRBV1
CDR3 protein: CTSRPSLGRGSTDTQYF

J gene: TRBJ1-6
clone size: .
V gene: TRBV5-1
CDR3 protein: CASSQGQGGNSPLHF

J gene: TRBJ1-2
clone size: .
V gene: TRBV14
CDR3 protein: CASSQEGGRYGYTF

J gene: TRBJ2-7
clone size: .
V gene: TRBV7-2
CDR3 protein: CASSLAWGPSYEQYF

J gene: TRBJ2-1
clone size: once
V gene: TRBV9
CDR3 protein: CASSVDGRSGGAYNEQFF

J gene: TRBJ2-7
clone size: .
V gene: TRBV5-4
CDR3 protein: CASSLEAGAFSYEQYF

J gene: TRBJ1-2
clone size: .
V gene: TRBV11-2
CDR3 protein: CASSPDRPYGYTF